The T cell receptor beta chain under discussion was sequenced for a study of blood T cell repertoires in COVID-19. The protocol was immunoSEQ multiplex PCR, while the TCRdb copy is restricted to in-frame clones and leaves out a portion. The repertoire consists of over 250,000 clones, with 88% occurring once and the leading ten covering 0.75% to 1%. This study enrolled people aged about 18 to 95 from about two dozen US geographic areas. Two negative PCRs, clearance, or symptom resolution were required of recovered Cohort 3 donors. The CDR3 is 14 residues long. Trimming took 5 bases from V and 5 from J, leaving 16 bases between them. The germline CDR1 and CDR2 sequences are SGDLS and YYNGEE.

This rearrangement joins TRBV9 to TRBJ2-5; D might be TRBD2 (6 bases). The receptor was isolated from a woman younger than 45 who had recovered from COVID-19. The sequenced sample consisted of PBMCs or T cells enriched from blood (not recorded which). CDR3 nucleotides: TGTGCCAGCAGTTTCGGGGAAGGAGGGGAGACCCAGTACTTC. Translating it yields CASSFGEGGETQYF.